The TCR beta chain under discussion was sequenced for a study of blood T cells in healthy people across ages. Study results and limitations: Versus aged donors, long-lived donors had higher diversity and more naive CD4+ cells.

This CDR3 is built from 16 residues. Germline values: CDR1 MNHNY, CDR2 SVGAGI (reference sequence). Unmatched junction bases numbered 17, after V lost 6 bases and J lost 7 bases. For this clonotype: Its antigen remains unknown.

Next came a second PCR, run for about 7 to 12 cycles, which used a sample-barcoded 5' primer along with a J-beta primer mix. CDR3-containing paired-end reads numbered at least 2.5 million in each sample. From the 5' RACE reads, TCRdb called clonotypes with MiXCR, one entry per CDR3 protein. The sample lists nearly 800,000 distinct CDR3 sequences, approximately 60% seen once, with around 24% in the top ten. The chain has TRBV6-6 and TRBJ1-2, with TRBD1 matching 7 bases. Sequencing was carried out using blood. The receptor was derived from a middle-aged man in good health. This CDR3 reads CASSTGEGEVRSGYTF. CDR3 bases: TGTGCCAGCAGCACAGGGGAGGGGGAAGTAAGAAGTGGCTACACCTTC.